The next 27 T cell receptor beta chains were all read from a single sample in a study of response to subunit inactivated influenza vaccine. TCRdb processed the RT-PCR reads anew with MiXCR; each CDR3 protein has one entry. This repertoire shows more than 450,000 distinct CDR3 sequences, about 11% found once; its top ten account for about 9.4%. The sequenced sample was PBMCs from blood, obtained on the day of vaccination. These receptors were obtained from a man in his forties or fifties who received an inactivated influenza vaccine.

This clonotype was observed a handful of times. The chain carries TRBV20-1 and TRBJ1-5; the match to TRBD1 covers 7 bases. Trimming took 2 bases from V and 2 from J; bases not matched to a gene: 3. The CDR3 length is 14 residues. Germline loops: CDR1 DFQATT, CDR2 SNEGSKA (reference sequence). The CDR3 spells CSARRQGGNQPQHF. The CDR3 DNA reads as TGCAGTGCTAGAAGACAGGGAGGCAATCAGCCCCAGCATTTT.

The CDR3: CASSLFGNYNYGYTF. CDR3 sequence (DNA): TGTGCCAGCAGTTTATTCGGGAACTATAACTATGGCTACACCTTC. The V call is TRBV27, the J call TRBJ1-2; D is ambiguous. CDR3 length: 15 amino acids. Germline values: CDR1 MNHEY, CDR2 SMNVEV (reference sequence). The V gene lost 1 base and the J gene lost 1 base, with 10 bases spanning the gap.

The chain combines TRBV20-1 with TRBJ2-7, with 8 positions matching TRBD2. Per the germline V gene, CDR1 is DFQATT and CDR2 is SNEGSKA (reference sequence). Trimming took 6 bases from V and 9 from J; bases not matched to a gene: 10. This CDR3 has 12 residues. This chain's CDR3 is CSARGGPRGQYF. The CDR3 DNA reads as TGCAGTGCCCGGGGGGGACCCCGTGGGCAGTACTTC.

The DNA for the CDR3 is TGTGCCAGCAGCTTACTGGCGGGTGGCGAGCAGTACTTC. It yields the protein CASSLLAGGEQYF. This chain uses TRBV7-9 with TRBJ2-7; TRBD2 is a possible D gene (5 bases). Trimming removed 2 bases from V and 6 bases from J, with 11 bases in between. CDR3 length: 13 amino acids. Germline CDR1 and CDR2: SEHNR and FQNEAQ (reference sequence).

This clonotype was detected ten times or more. This chain links TRBV5-1 with TRBJ1-2; 10 bases fit TRBD1. V trimming: 4 bases; J trimming: 2 bases; junction bases outside the gene matches: 2. Germline loops: CDR1 SGHRS, CDR2 YFSETQ. CDR3 size: 14 residues. The CDR3 DNA follows: TGCGCCAGCAGCGGGGGACAGGGGAACTATGGCTACACCTTC. This translates into CASSGGQGNYGYTF.

The chain recombines TRBV29-1 with TRBJ2-7; a possible D gene is TRBD2 (5 bases). With 4 bases removed from V and 1 base from J, the gap between germline ends came to 8 bases. The CDR3 spans 12 residues. Germline CDR1 reads SQVTM; CDR2 reads ANQGSEA. The chain's CDR3 is CSVGRTSYEQYF. The CDR3 coding sequence is TGCAGCGTTGGACGGACTTCCTACGAGCAGTACTTC.

This clonotype was recorded many times. This chain joins TRBV6-1 and TRBJ2-7; the D is unclear. The CDR3 is 14 amino acids. The V and J ends lost 2 bases and 0 bases respectively, with 8 bases between them. Germline V gene sequence: CDR1 MNHNS, CDR2 SASEGT. The DNA for the CDR3 is TGTGCCAGCAGTGAAATGGTGAGCTCCTACGAGCAGTACTTC. It codes for CASSEMVSSYEQYF.

The genes are TRBV29-1 and TRBJ2-2; no firm D call. The CDR3 runs 13 residues. The germline V gene encodes CDR1 SQVTM and CDR2 ANQGSEA. The germline V and J ends were trimmed by 7 bases and 2 bases, with 11 bases remaining between them. The CDR3 reads CSAVTLNTGELFF. The CDR3 nucleotides are TGCAGCGCTGTGACTCTTAACACCGGGGAGCTGTTTTTT.

This clonotype was seen ten or more times. This chain joins TRBV5-1 and TRBJ2-7; 8 nucleotides line up with TRBD1. Germline CDR1 is SGHRS and CDR2 is YFSETQ. The V and J ends lost 4 bases and 2 bases, in that order; junction bases with no gene match: 5. The CDR3 is 14 residues long. CDR3 residues: CASSLTGVPYEQYF. As DNA, the CDR3 is TGCGCCAGCAGCCTGACAGGGGTCCCCTACGAGCAGTACTTC. Together with reference TRBV5-1 and TRBJ2-7, the CDR3 gives the full variable domain: KAGVTQTPRYLIKTRGQQVTLSCSPISGHRSVSWYQQTPGQGLQFLFEYFSETQRNKGNFPGRFSGRQFSNSRSEMNVSTLELGDSALYLCASSLTGVPYEQYFGPGTRLTVT.

This sequence joins TRBV20-1 and TRBJ2-1, with D possibly matching TRBD2 (6 bases). CDR1 DFQATT and CDR2 SNEGSKA come from the germline V gene (reference sequence). The CDR3 is 15 amino acids. The V and J ends lost 7 bases and 4 bases respectively, with 20 bases between them. The DNA of the CDR3 is TGCAGTGGTACCTTGGGGCTAGCGATATACAATGAGCAGTTCTTC. Residues: CSGTLGLAIYNEQFF.

This clonotype came up many times. The chain couples TRBV20-1 to TRBJ2-3, with 10 bases that match TRBD2. Germline V gene lookup returns CDR1 DFQATT and CDR2 SNEGSKA (reference sequence). The CDR3 consists of 17 residues. The ends lost 0 bases at V and 1 base at J; junction bases unmatched: 7. This chain's CDR3 is CSARDPPSGGRTDTQYF. In DNA form, the CDR3 reads TGCAGTGCTAGAGATCCCCCTAGCGGGGGCCGCACAGATACGCAGTATTTT.

The chain is built from TRBV29-1 and TRBJ2-3; D gene uncertain. This CDR3 contains 12 residues. Germline assignment: CDR1 SQVTM and CDR2 ANQGSEA. The V gene lost 6 bases and the J gene lost 5 bases, with 12 bases spanning the gap. CDR3: CSVGIWGDTQYF. The CDR3 DNA reads TGCAGCGTGGGGATTTGGGGAGATACGCAGTATTTT.

This clonotype was counted only a few times. This chain joins TRBV27 and TRBJ2-3; 8 bases line up with TRBD1. Germline V gene data show CDR1 as MNHEY and CDR2 as SMNVEV (reference sequence). With V trimmed by 3 bases and J by 6 bases, 5 bases remained unmatched. This CDR3 is built from 14 residues. CDR3 amino acids: CASSFYRGRDTQYF. DNA of the CDR3: TGTGCCAGCAGTTTTTACAGGGGGAGGGATACGCAGTATTTT.

This chain links TRBV3-1 with TRBJ2-7; TRBD1 matches at 9 bases. CDR1 LGHDT and CDR2 YNNKEL come from the germline V gene (reference sequence). V was clipped by 4 bases and J by 5 bases; unmatched bases: 9. The CDR3 has 15 residues. The CDR3 nucleotides read TGTGCCAGCAGCCCTGGGACAGGGATCCGGGACGAGCAGTACTTC. Translated, it gives CASSPGTGIRDEQYF.

The table lists this clonotype with a few counts. The CDR3 spells CASSLTGPEAFF. CDR3 DNA: TGTGCCAGCAGCCTAACCGGGCCTGAAGCTTTCTTT. The chain carries TRBV14 and TRBJ1-1; D not certain. The germline V gene encodes CDR1 SGHDN and CDR2 FVKESK. V lost 4 bases and J lost 6, with 9 bases in between. The CDR3 is 12 amino acids.

This clonotype was seen repeatedly, ten times or more. The chain uses TRBV5-1 and TRBJ2-1; 9 bases line up with TRBD2. V trimming: 4 bases; J trimming: 2 bases; junction bases outside the gene matches: 4. There are 15 residues in the CDR3. Germline assignment: CDR1 SGHRS and CDR2 YFSETQ. CDR3 DNA: TGCGCCAGCAGCCAGCGCGGGGGGGCCTACAATGAGCAGTTCTTC. Amino acid sequence: CASSQRGGAYNEQFF.

This clonotype was observed at least ten times. The chain uses TRBV20-1 and TRBJ1-3; 7 positions match TRBD1. The germline V gene has CDR1 DFQATT and CDR2 SNEGSKA (reference sequence). The CDR3 covers 15 residues. The trim removed 3 bases at V and 3 bases at J, leaving 8 bases unmatched. DNA for the CDR3: TGCAGTGCTAGGGCCGGACAGGACGTTGGAAACACCATATATTTT. This sequence encodes CSARAGQDVGNTIYF.

This chain connects TRBV5-1 to TRBJ2-3, with TRBD2 identical over 7 bases. The germline gives CDR1 SGHRS, CDR2 YFSETQ. CDR3 size: 15 residues. The junction had 4 bases not matched to a gene; V was cut back by 0 bases and J by 3 bases. The CDR3, as DNA: TGCGCCAGCAGCTTGGACGGGAGGTTAACAGATACGCAGTATTTT. It encodes CASSLDGRLTDTQYF.

This clonotype was counted only a few times. J is TRBJ1-6 and V is TRBV20-1; 11 bases align to TRBD1. V lost 6 bases to trimming and J lost 6 bases; unmatched junction nucleotides: 4. This CDR3 region has 14 residues. Germline loops: CDR1 DFQATT, CDR2 SNEGSKA (reference sequence). The CDR3 nucleotides read TGCAGTGCCAGCGGGACAGGGGGTAATTCACCCCTCCACTTT. Translated, it gives CSASGTGGNSPLHF.

The rearrangement uses TRBV10-3 and TRBJ2-1; perhaps TRBD2 as D (7 bases). CDR1 is ENHRY and CDR2 is SYGVKD in the germline V gene. The V and J ends lost 3 bases and 8 bases respectively, with 11 bases between them. The CDR3 spans 13 residues. DNA for the CDR3: TGTGCCATCAGTGACTCGGGGGGCGATGAGCAGTTCTTC. The encoded protein is CAISDSGGDEQFF.

This clonotype was detected only a few times. The chain links TRBV3-1 to TRBJ2-1; tentatively, D is TRBD2 (5 bases). Trimming removed 2 bases at V and 2 bases at J, with 16 bases between. CDR3 length: 17 residues. Germline assignment: CDR1 LGHDT and CDR2 YNNKEL (reference sequence). Written as DNA, the CDR3 is TGTGCCAGCAGCCAATCAGTCACTAGTAGGACCTACAATGAGCAGTTCTTC. Translated, it gives CASSQSVTSRTYNEQFF.

J is TRBJ2-1 and V is TRBV7-2, with D perhaps TRBD1 (6 bases). The germline CDR1 and CDR2 sequences are SGHTA and FQGNSA. V lost 5 bases to trimming and J lost 4 bases, with 12 bases between them. This CDR3 has 14 residues. The CDR3 region is CASSPGHFYNEQFF. Written as DNA, the CDR3 is TGTGCCAGCAGCCCGGGACATTTTTACAATGAGCAGTTCTTC.

Written as DNA, the CDR3 is TGCAGTGCTAGAGGAACAGGTACCCCCTACGAGCAGTACTTC. Translated: CSARGTGTPYEQYF. The rearrangement uses TRBV20-1 and TRBJ2-7; D is perhaps TRBD1 (5 bases). Germline CDR1 reads DFQATT; CDR2 reads SNEGSKA (reference sequence). The ends were cut back, 1 base at V and 2 bases at J, with 12 bases in the middle. The CDR3 is made up of 14 amino acids.

The J gene is TRBJ2-7, the V gene TRBV27, with TRBD1 matching 7 bases. The trim removed 2 bases at V and 2 bases at J, leaving 12 bases unmatched. The CDR3 sequence is 17 residues long. CDR1 and CDR2 from the germline V gene are MNHEY and SMNVEV (reference sequence). The DNA of the CDR3 is TGTGCCAGCAGTTTACCACCGGGACAGAAACTACCCTACGAGCAGTACTTC. Translated: CASSLPPGQKLPYEQYF.

This clonotype has just a few counts. This rearrangement joins TRBV7-3 to TRBJ2-4, with D perhaps matching TRBD1 (5 bases). V was shortened by 2 bases and J by 5 bases, with 7 bases between the two germline ends. Germline loops: CDR1 SGHTA, CDR2 FQGTGA. This CDR3 comprises 13 residues. CDR3 nucleotide sequence: TGTGCCAGCAGCTTAGGGGCAGAAAACATTCAGTACTTC. The encoded protein is CASSLGAENIQYF. The entire variable domain, with the rest obtained from reference TRBV7-3 and TRBJ2-4, is as follows: GAGVSQTPSNKVTEKGKYVELRCDPISGHTALYWYRQSLGQGPEFLIYFQGTGAADDSGLPNDRFFAVRPEGSVSTLKIQRTERGDSAVYLCASSLGAENIQYFGAGTRLSVL.

CDR3 in amino acids: CASISPGQSHGYTF. The CDR3 nucleotides read TGTGCCAGCATCTCTCCGGGACAGAGCCATGGCTACACCTTC. This chain connects TRBV6-2 or TRBV6-3 to TRBJ1-2; 7 bases align to TRBD1. V gave up 7 bases and J gave up 6 bases; unmatched junction bases: 11. The CDR3 length is 14 residues. Germline V gene lookup returns CDR1 MNHEY and CDR2 SVGEGT.

This clonotype was seen more than once but under ten times. The V and J genes are TRBV20-1 and TRBJ2-7; D uncertain. This CDR3 has 13 residues. Trimming pared 6 bases from V and 2 bases from J, leaving 14 bases between. Looked up from germline, CDR1 is DFQATT and CDR2 is SNEGSKA (reference sequence). CDR3 in DNA: TGCAGTGCAGTTGGTGCCAGGCCCTACGAGCAGTACTTC. Translation gives CSAVGARPYEQYF.